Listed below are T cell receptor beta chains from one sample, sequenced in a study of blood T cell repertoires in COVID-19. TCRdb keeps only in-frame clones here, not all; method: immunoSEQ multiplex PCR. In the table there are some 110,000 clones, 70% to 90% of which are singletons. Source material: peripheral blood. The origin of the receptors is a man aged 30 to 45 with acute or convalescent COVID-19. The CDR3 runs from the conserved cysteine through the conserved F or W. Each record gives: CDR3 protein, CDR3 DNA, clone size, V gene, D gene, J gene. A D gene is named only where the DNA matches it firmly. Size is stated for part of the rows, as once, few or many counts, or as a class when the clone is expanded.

CDR3 protein: CASSYSMTLSYGYTF
CDR3 DNA: TGTGCCAGCAGTTACTCGATGACACTCAGCTATGGCTACACCTTC
clone size: medium-sized
V gene: TRBV6-5
D gene: .
J gene: TRBJ1-2

CDR3 protein: CASSPDGRGYNEQFF
CDR3 DNA: TGTGCCAGCAGCCCGGATGGCAGGGGCTACAATGAGCAGTTCTTC
clone size: .
V gene: TRBV7-9
D gene: .
J gene: TRBJ2-1

CDR3 protein: CASSATGRSPLHF
CDR3 DNA: TGTGCCAGCAGCGCAACAGGGCGGTCACCCCTCCACTTT
clone size: .
V gene: TRBV7-3
D gene: .
J gene: TRBJ1-6

CDR3 protein: CAWSSLQGSSFYEQYF
CDR3 DNA: TGTGCCTGGAGCTCGTTACAGGGTAGCTCCTTCTACGAGCAGTACTTC
clone size: once
V gene: TRBV30
D gene: .
J gene: TRBJ2-7

CDR3 protein: CAWSVPSLRGTEMGETQYF
CDR3 DNA: TGTGCCTGGAGTGTCCCCTCATTACGGGGGACCGAGATGGGGGAGACCCAGTACTTC
clone size: .
V gene: TRBV30
D gene: .
J gene: TRBJ2-5

CDR3 protein: CATSDGGQGQETQYF
CDR3 DNA: TGTGCCACCAGTGATGGGGGACAGGGTCAGGAGACCCAGTACTTC
clone size: .
V gene: TRBV24-1
D gene: TRBD1
J gene: TRBJ2-5

CDR3 protein: CASSLQGIGNTEAFF
CDR3 DNA: TGCGCCAGCAGCTTGCAGGGGATCGGAAACACTGAAGCTTTCTTT
clone size: .
V gene: TRBV5-1
D gene: .
J gene: TRBJ1-1

CDR3 protein: CAISESNYDYTF
CDR3 DNA: TGTGCCATCAGTGAGTCCAACTATGACTACACCTTC
clone size: .
V gene: TRBV10-3
D gene: .
J gene: TRBJ1-2

CDR3 protein: CASSFLPPQETQYF
CDR3 DNA: TGTGCCAGCAGTTTTCTACCTCCCCAAGAGACCCAGTACTTC
clone size: .
V gene: TRBV27
D gene: .
J gene: TRBJ2-5

CDR3 protein: CASSPPGSALITEAFF
CDR3 DNA: TGTGCCAGCAGCCCTCCGGGGAGTGCATTAATCACTGAAGCTTTCTTT
clone size: .
V gene: TRBV7-2
D gene: .
J gene: TRBJ1-1

CDR3 protein: CASSKGLVFQNWDEQYF
CDR3 DNA: TGTGCCAGCAGCAAAGGGCTAGTCTTTCAAAACTGGGACGAGCAGTACTTC
clone size: .
V gene: TRBV21-1
D gene: .
J gene: TRBJ2-7

CDR3 protein: CASSLGRPGDTEAFF
CDR3 DNA: TGTGCCAGCAGCCTAGGTCGGCCGGGGGACACTGAAGCTTTCTTT
clone size: .
V gene: TRBV7-9
D gene: .
J gene: TRBJ1-1

CDR3 protein: CASSQVKNTEAFF
CDR3 DNA: TGTGCCAGCAGCCAAGTCAAGAACACTGAAGCTTTCTTT
clone size: .
V gene: TRBV16
D gene: .
J gene: TRBJ1-1

CDR3 protein: CASSLTMGGSWNTGELFF
CDR3 DNA: TGTGCCAGCAGCTTAACGATGGGCGGGAGTTGGAACACCGGGGAGCTGTTTTTT
clone size: .
V gene: TRBV7-9
D gene: TRBD2
J gene: TRBJ2-2

CDR3 protein: CASRPQGAAYGYTF
CDR3 DNA: TGTGCCAGCAGACCCCAGGGGGCCGCCTATGGCTACACCTTC
clone size: .
V gene: TRBV2
D gene: TRBD1
J gene: TRBJ1-2